Listed below are T cell receptor beta chains from one sample, sequenced in a study of cytomegalovirus exposure and HLA in healthy donors. The repertoire was sequenced with immunoSEQ multiplex PCR; TCRdb's copy has only in-frame clones and lacks some. The table has approximately 180,000 clones, just under 90% seen once; the top ten hold about 1.5%. Sequences were obtained from PBMCs. The receptors stem from a woman in her thirties in good health and CMV-seronegative. CDR3s include the opening cysteine and the closing phenylalanine or tryptophan. Fields, in order: D gene, clone size, J gene, V gene, CDR3 DNA, CDR3 protein. The D gene is left open where the match is weak. A row's size may be missing; if present it is once, few, many or a size class.

. | few | TRBJ2-3 | TRBV9 | TGTGCCAGCAGCGCCTTCCGGTCCGATACGCAGTATTTT | CASSAFRSDTQYF
TRBD1 | once | TRBJ1-2 | TRBV29-1 | TGCAGCGTTACGACAGGGGTATATGGCTACACCTTC | CSVTTGVYGYTF
. | once | TRBJ1-2 | TRBV29-1 | TGCAGCGTCGCGGACAGTCAAGGCTACACCTTC | CSVADSQGYTF
. | . | TRBJ2-3 | TRBV5-1 | TGCGCCAGCAGCTTGTCCCCGGGGGGCACAGATACGCAGTATTTT | CASSLSPGGTDTQYF
TRBD1 | . | TRBJ1-5 | TRBV27 | TGTGCCAGCAGTCCCATCGGGACAGCTAATCAGCCCCAGCATTTT | CASSPIGTANQPQHF
TRBD2 | . | TRBJ2-3 | TRBV7-9 | TGTGCCAGCAGCTCAACTAGCGGGGGGGCGGGAGATACGCAGTATTTT | CASSSTSGGAGDTQYF
TRBD1 | . | TRBJ1-6 | TRBV2 | TGTGCCAGCAGGGATGGACAGGGAGGCGTCTCACCCCTCCACTTT | CASRDGQGGVSPLHF
TRBD1 | . | TRBJ2-1 | TRBV7-9 | TGTGCCAGCAGCCAGGGGACAGGGAATGAGCAGTTCTTC | CASSQGTGNEQFF
. | few | TRBJ1-1 | TRBV29-1 | TGCAGCGTTGAAGTCCAGGGGCCAGGTGAAGCTTTCTTT | CSVEVQGPGEAFF
. | . | TRBJ1-3 | TRBV6-1 | TGTGCCAGCAGTGAAGTGGCAGACTCTGGAAACACCATATATTTT | CASSEVADSGNTIYF
. | once | TRBJ1-5 | TRBV18 | TGTGCCAGCTCCTCAGGAAGGCAGTGGCCCCAGCATTTT | CASSSGRQWPQHF
. | few | TRBJ1-1 | TRBV19 | TGTGCCAGTAGTATAGGACAGATGAACACTGAAGCTTTCTTT | CASSIGQMNTEAFF
TRBD2 | . | TRBJ2-3 | TRBV2 | TGTGCCAGCAGAGGACTAGCGGCAAGCACAGATACGCAGTATTTT | CASRGLAASTDTQYF
TRBD2 | few | TRBJ2-2 | TRBV5-5 | TGTGCCAGCAGCTTCGGGACTAGCTTCGGCCAGAACACCGGGGAGCTGTTTTTT | CASSFGTSFGQNTGELFF
. | . | TRBJ1-1 | TRBV2 | TGTGCCAGCGGAAGACAGATTTCGAACACTGAAGCTTTCTTT | CASGRQISNTEAFF
. | . | TRBJ2-3 | TRBV6-1 | TGTGCCAGCAGTGAAGATGTAGGGGATGCAGATACGCAGTATTTT | CASSEDVGDADTQYF
. | . | TRBJ2-5 | TRBV2 | TGTGCCAGCAGTGTGGCAGGAGAGACCCAGTACTTC | CASSVAGETQYF
. | . | TRBJ2-1 | TRBV19 | TGTGCCAGTAGTATTAGGGCAGGGATCAATGAGCAGTTCTTC | CASSIRAGINEQFF
TRBD2 | . | TRBJ2-1 | TRBV2 | TGTGCCAGCAGCTCCTTGACTAGCGGGGCGGGGAGTGAGCAGTTCTTC | CASSSLTSGAGSEQFF
. | . | TRBJ2-1 | TRBV27 | TGTGCCAGCAGTTTAGCAGGCGGGGGCATATACAATGAGCAGTTCTTC | CASSLAGGGIYNEQFF
. | . | TRBJ2-3 | TRBV7-9 | TGTGCCAGCAGCGACGTAGGGGTCACGCAGTATTTT | CASSDVGVTQYF
TRBD1 | many | TRBJ1-1 | TRBV15 | TGTGCCACCAGCGGACAGGGGAACGGCGCCACTGAAGCTTTCTTT | CATSGQGNGATEAFF
. | . | TRBJ1-4 | TRBV2 | TGTGCCAGCAGTGAACGGGGGGGGGAGGATGAAAAACTGTTTTTT | CASSERGGEDEKLFF
. | . | TRBJ1-2 | TRBV6-5 | TGTGCCAGCAGTTACTCCCGGCAGGGTAGGACCTATGGCTACACCTTC | CASSYSRQGRTYGYTF
. | . | TRBJ1-6 | TRBV5-4 | TGTGCCAGCAGCTTAACGGGGGGAAATTCACCCCTCCACTTT | CASSLTGGNSPLHF
. | . | TRBJ1-1 | TRBV2 | TGTGCCAGCAGTGTTGGGCTTGGCACTGAAGCTTTCTTT | CASSVGLGTEAFF
. | few | TRBJ2-5 | TRBV7-9 | TGTGCCAGCAGCCTTTCCTCGTTGGAGACCCAGTACTTC | CASSLSSLETQYF
. | . | TRBJ1-1 | TRBV5-8 | TGTGCCAGCACCCGACTGAGGGCCGCCGGCACTGAAGCTTTCTTT | CASTRLRAAGTEAFF
TRBD2 | few | TRBJ2-5 | TRBV2 | TGTGCCAGCAATCCTCTACTAGCGGGGATTGCGGAGACCCAGTACTTC | CASNPLLAGIAETQYF
. | once | TRBJ1-2 | TRBV28 | TGTGCCAGCAGCCCGAGGAGGGTTTATGGCTACACCTTC | CASSPRRVYGYTF
TRBD1 | . | TRBJ1-3 | TRBV6-6 | TGTGCCAGCAATCAAGGGGGCCTTATTGGAAACACCATATATTTT | CASNQGGLIGNTIYF
TRBD1 | . | TRBJ1-2 | TRBV7-9 | TGTGCCAGCAGCTTTACGACAGGGGAAGTCTATTCTAACTATGGCTACACCTTC | CASSFTTGEVYSNYGYTF
. | . | TRBJ2-2 | TRBV5-1 | TGCGCCAGCAGCTTGCTAGGCCCGAACACCGGGGAGCTGTTTTTT | CASSLLGPNTGELFF
. | . | TRBJ1-6 | TRBV7-9 | TGTGCCAACGCGGACGGGGGTAATTCACCCCTCCACTTT | CANADGGNSPLHF
TRBD2 | once | TRBJ2-5 | TRBV5-4 | TGTGCCAGCAGCTTGTCTAGCGGGGGCTGGGGAGAGACCCAGTACTTC | CASSLSSGGWGETQYF
. | . | TRBJ1-4 | TRBV19 | TGTGCCAGTAGTATTCGTCGGCAGGGAAATGAAAAACTGTTTTTT | CASSIRRQGNEKLFF
TRBD2 | . | TRBJ2-3 | TRBV27 | TGTGCCAGCAGTTTATCGGAGCGGGAAGCCACAGATACGCAGTATTTT | CASSLSEREATDTQYF
. | . | TRBJ1-1 | TRBV30 | TGTGCCTGGGACCGCAGGGGGAACACTGAAGCTTTCTTT | CAWDRRGNTEAFF
. | . | TRBJ1-5 | TRBV6-1 | TGTGCCAGCAGTGAATCCGATGGCAGGAATCAGCCCCAGCATTTT | CASSESDGRNQPQHF
TRBD1 | . | TRBJ1-2 | TRBV30 | TGTGCCTGGAGCCGCCGAATAACAGGGGCTGGGAGGGGCTACACCTTC | CAWSRRITGAGRGYTF
TRBD2 | . | TRBJ2-1 | TRBV2 | TGTGCCAGCAACGGACTAGCGGGGGCCGACAATGAGCAGTTCTTC | CASNGLAGADNEQFF
. | . | TRBJ2-2 | TRBV15 | TGTGCCACCAGCAGAGATTTTTCCAGAACCACCGGGGAGCTGTTTTTT | CATSRDFSRTTGELFF
TRBD1 | . | TRBJ1-1 | TRBV2 | TGTGCCAGCAGTGGAGGGGGCTGGTTGACTGAAGCTTTCTTT | CASSGGGWLTEAFF
TRBD1 | . | TRBJ1-1 | TRBV29-1 | TGCAGCGTTCTCACAGGGGGCACTGAAGCTTTCTTT | CSVLTGGTEAFF
TRBD1 | . | TRBJ1-2 | TRBV19 | TGTGCCAGTTCCGGGACAGGGGTCCTCCCCGAGGGCTACACCTTC | CASSGTGVLPEGYTF
. | . | TRBJ2-7 | TRBV29-1 | TGCAGCGTTGAAGAGGCAGGGGTTAAGAAGCAGTACTTC | CSVEEAGVKKQYF
TRBD2 | . | TRBJ2-7 | TRBV4-1 | TGCGCCAGCAGCCAAGATGTAGCTAGCGGGGGCTACGAGCAGTACTTC | CASSQDVASGGYEQYF
. | . | TRBJ1-4 | TRBV7-9 | TGTGCCAGCAGTTCCCTGGGGCAGGGGCAAAATGAAAAACTGTTTTTT | CASSSLGQGQNEKLFF
TRBD2 | . | TRBJ2-1 | TRBV27 | TGTGCCAGCGGAGCGGGGGGGCCCTACAATGAGCAGTTCTTC | CASGAGGPYNEQFF
TRBD1 | . | TRBJ2-7 | TRBV6-5 | TGTGCCAGCAGTTACAGGGGGCGCTTCGAGCAGTACTTC | CASSYRGRFEQYF
TRBD2 | . | TRBJ2-2 | TRBV9 | TGTGCCAGCAGCGTAGGTGCTAGCGGGGGGGCCAGGGATTCCGGGGAGCTGTTTTTT | CASSVGASGGARDSGELFF